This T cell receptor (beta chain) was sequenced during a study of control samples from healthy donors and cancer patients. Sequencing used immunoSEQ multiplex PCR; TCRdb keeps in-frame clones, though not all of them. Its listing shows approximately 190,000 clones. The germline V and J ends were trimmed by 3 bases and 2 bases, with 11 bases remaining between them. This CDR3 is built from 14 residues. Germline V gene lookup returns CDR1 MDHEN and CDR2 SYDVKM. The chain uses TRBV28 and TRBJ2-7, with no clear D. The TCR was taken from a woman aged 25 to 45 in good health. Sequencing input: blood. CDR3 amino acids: CASSFLGRTYEQYF. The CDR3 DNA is TGTGCCAGCAGTTTTCTTGGACGGACCTACGAGCAGTACTTC.